Below, one T cell receptor (beta chain) is given with its context. The sort gate was single viable CD3+CD4+CD8-CD45RO+ cells for memory CD4+ T cells. The entry originates in a study of memory CD4+ T cells and cytomegalovirus serostatus. The V gene lost 6 bases and the J gene lost 5 bases, with 16 bases spanning the gap. The CDR3 sequence is 14 residues long. Germline CDR1 is LNHDA and CDR2 is SQIVND (reference sequence). Authors' processing steps: After removing out-of-frame reads, around 2 million distinct TCRbeta sequences remained. The method was immunoSEQ multiplex PCR; TCRdb's version includes in-frame clones alone and lacks a portion of them. That table supplies the V and J calls and clone size; D and trimming were determined from the DNA. This sample has about 50,000 clones; about 79% occur once, and the top ten carry roughly 0.54%.

The chain employs TRBV19 and TRBJ2-5, with D possibly TRBD2 on 6 matching bases. This clonotype was obtained from an adult in good health and CMV-seronegative. Material: memory CD4+ T cells from blood. DNA for the CDR3: TGTGCCAGTAGGAGTAGCGCGGGAACGGAGACCCAGTACTTC. Translating it yields CASRSSAGTETQYF.